Included here is one T cell receptor (beta chain) sequence, with context. These data belong to a study of blood T cell repertoires in COVID-19. In the study overall: Samples of COVID-19 (acute and convalescent) were obtained from the United States, Italy and Spain. The analysed material was cDNA or gDNA that came from T cells, B-cell-depleted T cells, or PBMCs.

The length of the CDR3 is 13 residues. The germline gives CDR1 LNHDA, CDR2 SQIVND (reference sequence). V dropped 6 bases and J dropped 5 bases, with 13 bases sitting between them. In the original processing: It was from reference gene primer amplification that nucleated cell counts were estimated. Generated by immunoSEQ multiplex PCR, the TCRdb table keeps only in-frame clones and is missing some. Clone size and the V and J calls come from that table; the DNA yielded D and trimming. The profile shows roughly 200,000 clones, 88% of them singletons. Sequenced: peripheral blood. The receptor was derived from a man aged 35 to 55 with active or convalescent COVID-19. V usage is TRBV19 and J usage is TRBJ2-5; TRBD2 might be the D (5 bases). DNA of the CDR3: TGTGCCAGTAGCTCGGGAACTCGGGAGACCCAGTACTTC. It translates to CASSSGTRETQYF. The full variable domain, its missing parts supplied by reference TRBV19 and TRBJ2-5, is DGGITQSPKYLFRKEGQNVTLSCEQNLNHDAMYWYRQDPGQGLRLIYYSQIVNDFQKGDIAEGYSVSREKKESFPLTVTSAQKNPTAFYLCASSSGTRETQYFGPGTRLLVL.